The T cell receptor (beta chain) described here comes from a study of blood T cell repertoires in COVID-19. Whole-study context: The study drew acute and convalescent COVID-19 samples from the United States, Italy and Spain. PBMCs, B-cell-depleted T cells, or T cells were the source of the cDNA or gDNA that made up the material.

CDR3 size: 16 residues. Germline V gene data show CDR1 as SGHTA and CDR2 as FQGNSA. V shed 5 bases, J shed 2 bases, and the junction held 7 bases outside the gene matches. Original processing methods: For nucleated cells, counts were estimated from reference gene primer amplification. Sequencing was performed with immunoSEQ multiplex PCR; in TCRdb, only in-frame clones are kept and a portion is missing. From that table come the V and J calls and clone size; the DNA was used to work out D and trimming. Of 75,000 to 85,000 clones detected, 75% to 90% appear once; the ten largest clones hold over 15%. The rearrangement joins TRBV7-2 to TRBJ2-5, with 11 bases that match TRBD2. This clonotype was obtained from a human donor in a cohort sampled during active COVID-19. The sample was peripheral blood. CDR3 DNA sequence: TGTGCCAGCAGCCTATCTACTAGCGGGGGACAAGAGACCCAGTACTTC. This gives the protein CASSLSTSGGQETQYF.